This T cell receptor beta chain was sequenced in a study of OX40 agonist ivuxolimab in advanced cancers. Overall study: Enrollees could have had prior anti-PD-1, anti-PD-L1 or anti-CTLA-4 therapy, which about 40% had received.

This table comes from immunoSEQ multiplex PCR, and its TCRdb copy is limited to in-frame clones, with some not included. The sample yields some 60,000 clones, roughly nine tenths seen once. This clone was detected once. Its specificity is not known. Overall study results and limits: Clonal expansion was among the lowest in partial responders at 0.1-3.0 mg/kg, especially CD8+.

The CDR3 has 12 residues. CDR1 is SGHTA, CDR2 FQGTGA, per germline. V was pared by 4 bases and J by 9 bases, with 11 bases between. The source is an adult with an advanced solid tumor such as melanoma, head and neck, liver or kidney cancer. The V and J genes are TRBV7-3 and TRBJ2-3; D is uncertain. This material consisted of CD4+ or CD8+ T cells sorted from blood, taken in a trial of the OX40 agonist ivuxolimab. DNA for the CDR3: TGTGCCAGCAGCTCGGGCCCCGGAACGCAGTATTTT. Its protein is CASSSGPGTQYF.